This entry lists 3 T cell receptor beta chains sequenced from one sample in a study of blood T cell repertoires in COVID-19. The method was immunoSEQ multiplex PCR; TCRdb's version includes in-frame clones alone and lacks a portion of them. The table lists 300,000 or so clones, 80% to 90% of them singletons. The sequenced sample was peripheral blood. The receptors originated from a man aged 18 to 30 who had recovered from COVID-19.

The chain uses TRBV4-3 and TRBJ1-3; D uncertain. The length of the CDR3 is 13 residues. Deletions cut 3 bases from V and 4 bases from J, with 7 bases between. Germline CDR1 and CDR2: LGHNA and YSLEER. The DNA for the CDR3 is TGCGCCAGCAGCCAGGGCGACGGAAACACCATATATTTT. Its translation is CASSQGDGNTIYF.

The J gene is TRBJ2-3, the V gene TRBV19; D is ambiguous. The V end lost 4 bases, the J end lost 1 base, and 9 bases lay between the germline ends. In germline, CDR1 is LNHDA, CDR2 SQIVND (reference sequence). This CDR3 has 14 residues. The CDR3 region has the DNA TGTGCCAGTAGTAAAGAGACTGGCACAGATACGCAGTATTTT. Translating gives CASSKETGTDTQYF. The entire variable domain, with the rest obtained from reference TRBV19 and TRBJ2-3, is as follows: DGGITQSPKYLFRKEGQNVTLSCEQNLNHDAMYWYRQDPGQGLRLIYYSQIVNDFQKGDIAEGYSVSREKKESFPLTVTSAQKNPTAFYLCASSKETGTDTQYFGPGTRLTVL.

CDR3: CASSYDRGGVNTEAFF. Written as DNA, the CDR3 is TGTGCCAGCAGTTACGACAGGGGGGGGGTGAACACTGAAGCTTTCTTT. The V and J genes are TRBV6-5 and TRBJ1-1, with 9 positions matching TRBD1. Trimming at V came to 2 bases and at J to 0 bases, leaving 4 bases not matched to a gene. The V gene's germline CDR1 is MNHEY and CDR2 SVGAGI. The CDR3 contains 16 residues.